The 3 T cell receptor beta chains given below trace back to one sample, sequenced in a study of OX40 agonist ivuxolimab in advanced cancers. The protocol was immunoSEQ multiplex PCR, while the TCRdb copy is restricted to in-frame clones and leaves out a portion. The sample holds roughly 74,000 clones, 94% seen once. Sequenced here: CD4+ or CD8+ T cells sorted from blood, sampled in a trial of the OX40 agonist ivuxolimab. The receptors stem from an adult with an advanced solid tumor such as melanoma, head and neck, liver or kidney cancer.

The genes are TRBV6-1 and TRBJ2-1; the match to TRBD1 covers 8 bases. Germline V gene data show CDR1 as MNHNS and CDR2 as SASEGT. The CDR3 extends over 14 amino acids. V dropped 11 bases and J dropped 4; count of bases not matched to a gene: 10. Here the CDR3 reads CAGPGQVGYNEQFF. CDR3 sequence (DNA): TGTGCCGGCCCGGGACAGGTGGGATACAATGAGCAGTTCTTC.

A single count supports this clone. Other DNA sequences in the same sample also yield this CDR3. The chain carries TRBV7-9 and TRBJ2-2; weak D call: TRBD1 (6 bases). Germline V lookup: CDR1 SEHNR, CDR2 FQNEAQ (reference sequence). Trimming took 5 bases from V and 5 from J, leaving 27 bases between them. The CDR3 is made up of 19 amino acids. The CDR3, as DNA: TGTGCCAGCAGCCCAATCTTAATACAGGGTATCGGGACGACCGGGGAGCTGTTTTTT. Protein sequence: CASSPILIQGIGTTGELFF.

J is TRBJ1-1 and V is TRBV5-1; 7 bases are shared with TRBD1. Trimming at V came to 2 bases and at J to 4 bases, leaving 14 bases not matched to a gene. Germline V gene lookup returns CDR1 SGHRS and CDR2 YFSETQ. This CDR3 is built from 17 residues. CDR3 DNA sequence: TGCGCCAGCAGCTTTGGGACAGTTAGTACCTTAGGCACTGAAGCTTTCTTT. This encodes CASSFGTVSTLGTEAFF.